The text below deals with one TCR beta chain. Its antigen is currently unknown. Both 60 Vbeta primers and 13 Jbeta primers went into the PCR. The assay was immunoSEQ multiplex PCR, and TCRdb's table has in-frame clones only and misses some. The sample includes about 160,000 clones, over 65% of them seen just once. This entry comes from a study of cytomegalovirus exposure and HLA in healthy donors. The CDR3 covers 15 residues. The V gene lost 0 bases and the J gene lost 0 bases, with 8 bases spanning the gap. Germline CDR1 is KGHSH and CDR2 is LQKENI. The study's findings and limits: In an earlier analysis, most TCR beta V segments were productive about 87% or about 30% of the time. Further analysis was carried out later, and it showed several of the most significant clusters appearing linked to common viral pathogens.

Specimen: PBMCs. The chain uses TRBV18 and TRBJ1-2; D is uncertain. The source of this sequence is a woman between 35 and 50 years old in good health and CMV-seronegative. CDR3 sequence: CASSPPSESNYGYTF. The CDR3 nucleotides read TGTGCCAGCTCACCACCTAGCGAGTCTAACTATGGCTACACCTTC.